This TCR beta chain was sequenced during a study of cytomegalovirus exposure and HLA in healthy donors. Points from the study as a whole: Cytomegalovirus association was listed for under 200 TCR beta chains. In a later analysis, at a false discovery rate of 0.05, 16,951 TCR beta sequences were associated with HLA alleles. As was reported, the classifier diagnosed cytomegalovirus status with high specificity and sensitivity.

As regards this clone: Its antigen remains unknown.

Primers for the PCR totalled 60 Vbeta and 13 Jbeta. Only in-frame clones appear in the TCRdb table, and some are missing; sequencing was by immunoSEQ multiplex PCR. Here the sample spans 70,000 to 100,000 clones, around 80% being singletons. The germline CDR1 and CDR2 sequences are GTSNPN and SVGIG (reference sequence). The CDR3 loop spans 14 amino acids. V was clipped by 5 bases and J by 2 bases; unmatched bases: 9. Material: PBMCs. The TCR originated in a man aged 50 to 59 in good health and CMV-seropositive. The chain employs TRBV30 and TRBJ2-7, with 7 bases that match TRBD2. As DNA, the CDR3 is TGTGCCTGGGAGCCCTGGGGGGGGGCCTACGAGCAGTACTTC. Amino acid sequence: CAWEPWGGAYEQYF.